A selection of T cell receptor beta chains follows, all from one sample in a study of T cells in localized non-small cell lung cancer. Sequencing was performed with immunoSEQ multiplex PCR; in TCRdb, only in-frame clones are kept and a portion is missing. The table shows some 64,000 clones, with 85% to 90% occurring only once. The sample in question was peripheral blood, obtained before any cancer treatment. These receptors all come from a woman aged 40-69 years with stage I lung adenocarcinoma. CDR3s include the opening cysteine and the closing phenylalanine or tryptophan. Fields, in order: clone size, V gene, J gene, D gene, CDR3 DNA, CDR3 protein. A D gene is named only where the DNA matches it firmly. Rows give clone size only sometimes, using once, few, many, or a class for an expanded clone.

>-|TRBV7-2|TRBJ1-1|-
TGTGCCAGCAGCTCACAGGAGAACACTGAAGCTTTCTTT
CASSSQENTEAFF
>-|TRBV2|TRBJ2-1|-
TGTGCCAGCAGTGAAAATGGGGGGGCCTCCTTGGGTGAGCAGTTCTTC
CASSENGGASLGEQFF
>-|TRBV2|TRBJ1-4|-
TGTGCCAGCGAACGAACAGGGCCTCTTAATGAAAAACTGTTTTTT
CASERTGPLNEKLFF
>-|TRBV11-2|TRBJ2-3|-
TGTGCCAGCAGCTTAGATCTGCGGGGAAGCACAGATACGCAGTATTTT
CASSLDLRGSTDTQYF
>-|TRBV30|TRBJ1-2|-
TGTGCCTGGAGTGTAGCCAGGGAAGGCTACACCTTC
CAWSVAREGYTF
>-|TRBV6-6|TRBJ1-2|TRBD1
TGTGCCAGCAGGACGGGGGACAGTTTAAGCGGCTACACCTTC
CASRTGDSLSGYTF
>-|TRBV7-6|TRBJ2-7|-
TGTGCCAGCAGCGCGGACGTATATAGCTACGAGCAGTACTTC
CASSADVYSYEQYF
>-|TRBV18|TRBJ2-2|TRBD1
TGTGCCAGCTCACCCCAGGGGGCTGGAAACACCGGGGAGCTGTTTTTT
CASSPQGAGNTGELFF
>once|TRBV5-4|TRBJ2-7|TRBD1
TGTGCCAGCAGCCAGGACAGGTTTTCCTACGAGCAGTACTTC
CASSQDRFSYEQYF
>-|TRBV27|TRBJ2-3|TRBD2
TGTGCCAGCCAGCGGGAGGGATCAGATACGCAGTATTTT
CASQREGSDTQYF
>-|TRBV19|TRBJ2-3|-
TGTGCCAGTAGTATAGGAACCGCCGATATATCGACAGATACGCAGTATTTT
CASSIGTADISTDTQYF
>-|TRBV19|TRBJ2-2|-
TGTGCCAGTAGTATCCCCCCGGACACCGGGGAGCTGTTTTTT
CASSIPPDTGELFF
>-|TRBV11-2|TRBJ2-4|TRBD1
TGTGCCAGCAGAGCCGACAGGGCGGGCAAAAACATTCAGTACTTC
CASRADRAGKNIQYF
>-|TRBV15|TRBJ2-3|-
TGTGCCACCAGCAGAGCTCAGGCTTTCACAGATACGCAGTATTTT
CATSRAQAFTDTQYF
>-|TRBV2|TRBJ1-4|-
TGTGCCAGCAGCCGGGACCTTCAGGAAAAACTGTTTTTT
CASSRDLQEKLFF
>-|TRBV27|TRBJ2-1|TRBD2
TGTGCCAGCAGTCCCAGCGGGAGGGCCAGCTCCTACAATGAGCAGTTCTTC
CASSPSGRASSYNEQFF
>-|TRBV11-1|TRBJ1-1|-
TGTGCCAGCACCTCCCTGGAATCTGAAGCTTTCTTT
CASTSLESEAFF
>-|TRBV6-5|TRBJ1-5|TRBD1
TGTGCCAGCAGTCGGGGACAGGGAAGCAATCAGCCCCAGCATTTT
CASSRGQGSNQPQHF
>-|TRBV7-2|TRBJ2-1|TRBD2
TGTGCCAGCAGCTTACCCGGAGCGGGGGAGCAGTTCTTC
CASSLPGAGEQFF
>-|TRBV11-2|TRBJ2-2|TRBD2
TGTGCCAGCAGCATTAGCGGGGACGGGGAGCTGTTTTTT
CASSISGDGELFF
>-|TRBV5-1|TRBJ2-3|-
TGCGCCAGCACCCTAGGTCCCTCTCGGAACACAGATACGCAGTATTTT
CASTLGPSRNTDTQYF
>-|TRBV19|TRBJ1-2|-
TGTGCCAGTAGTCTGTCCCCCGGGGTCGGCAACTATGGCTACACCTTC
CASSLSPGVGNYGYTF
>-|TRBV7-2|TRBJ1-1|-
TGTGCCAGCAGCTACCATCGGCAGAACACTGAAGCTTTCTTT
CASSYHRQNTEAFF
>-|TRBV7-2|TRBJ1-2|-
TGTGCCAGCAGCTTAGATGGCCGTGGTGGCTACACCTTC
CASSLDGRGGYTF
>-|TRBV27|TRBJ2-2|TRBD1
TGTGCCAGCAGCCGAGCCGGGACAGGGGTCACCGGGGAGCTGTTTTTT
CASSRAGTGVTGELFF
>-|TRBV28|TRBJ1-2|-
TGTGCCAGCAGTCCGAGGGACTATGGCTACACCTTC
CASSPRDYGYTF
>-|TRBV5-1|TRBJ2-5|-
TGCGCCAGCAGCTTGGCAATAGCGGTACAAGAGACCCAGTACTTC
CASSLAIAVQETQYF
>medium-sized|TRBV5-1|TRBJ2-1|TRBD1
TGCGCCAGCAGCCCCGGGACAGGAAGCATCAATGAGCAGTTCTTC
CASSPGTGSINEQFF
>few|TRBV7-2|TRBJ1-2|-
TGTGCCAGCAGCCCGGGGCAGGGATTCTTCTATGGCTACACCTTC
CASSPGQGFFYGYTF
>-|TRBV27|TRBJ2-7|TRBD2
TGTGCCAGCAGTTTATTTCGCGGGAGTTACGAGCAGTACTTC
CASSLFRGSYEQYF
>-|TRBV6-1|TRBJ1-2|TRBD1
TGTGCCAGCAGTGAAGTCGGGACAGGGACAAGGATGGGAGGCTACACCTTC
CASSEVGTGTRMGGYTF
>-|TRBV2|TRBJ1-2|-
TGTGCCAGCAGTGAAAGCAGGGTCTATGGCTACACCTTC
CASSESRVYGYTF
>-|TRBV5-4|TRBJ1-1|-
TGTGCCAGCAGCCCAGGGCCCGGACAGCCACAGGTGAACACTGAAGCTTTCTTT
CASSPGPGQPQVNTEAFF